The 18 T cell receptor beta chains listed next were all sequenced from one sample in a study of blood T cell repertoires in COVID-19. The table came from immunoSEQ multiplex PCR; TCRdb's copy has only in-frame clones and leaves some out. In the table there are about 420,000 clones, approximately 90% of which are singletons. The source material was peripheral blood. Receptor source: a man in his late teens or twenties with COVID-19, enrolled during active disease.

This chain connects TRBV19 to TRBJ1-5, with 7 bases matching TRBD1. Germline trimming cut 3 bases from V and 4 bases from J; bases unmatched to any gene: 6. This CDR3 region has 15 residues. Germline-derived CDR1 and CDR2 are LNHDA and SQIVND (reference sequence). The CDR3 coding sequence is TGTGCCAGTAGTATTACCGGGACAGAGAATCAGCCCCAGCATTTT. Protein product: CASSITGTENQPQHF.

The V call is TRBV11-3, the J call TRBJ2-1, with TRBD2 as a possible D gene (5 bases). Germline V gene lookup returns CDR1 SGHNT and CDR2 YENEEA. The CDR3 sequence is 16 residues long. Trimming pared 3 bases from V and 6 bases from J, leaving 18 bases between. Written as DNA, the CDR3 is TGTGCCAGCAGCTTTAGCCGGGGAAGGACCACCAATGAGCAGTTCTTC. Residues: CASSFSRGRTTNEQFF.

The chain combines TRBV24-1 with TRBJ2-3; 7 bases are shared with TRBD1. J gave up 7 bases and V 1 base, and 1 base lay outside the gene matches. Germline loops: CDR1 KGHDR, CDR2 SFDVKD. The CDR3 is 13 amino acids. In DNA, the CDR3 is TGTGCCACCAGTGATTTACAGGGGCATACGCAGTATTTT. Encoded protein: CATSDLQGHTQYF.

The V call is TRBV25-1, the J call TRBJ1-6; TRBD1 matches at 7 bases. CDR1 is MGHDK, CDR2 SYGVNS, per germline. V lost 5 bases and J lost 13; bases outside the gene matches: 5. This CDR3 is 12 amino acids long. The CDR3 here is CASSTLTGPLHF. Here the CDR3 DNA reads TGTGCCAGCAGTACCTTGACAGGGCCCCTCCACTTT.

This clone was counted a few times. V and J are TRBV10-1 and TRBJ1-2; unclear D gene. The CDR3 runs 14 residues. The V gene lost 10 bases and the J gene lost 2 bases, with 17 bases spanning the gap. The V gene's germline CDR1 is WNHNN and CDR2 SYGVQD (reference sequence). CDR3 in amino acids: CATSVGYGNYGYTF. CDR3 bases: TGCGCCACCTCAGTCGGGTACGGGAACTATGGCTACACCTTC.

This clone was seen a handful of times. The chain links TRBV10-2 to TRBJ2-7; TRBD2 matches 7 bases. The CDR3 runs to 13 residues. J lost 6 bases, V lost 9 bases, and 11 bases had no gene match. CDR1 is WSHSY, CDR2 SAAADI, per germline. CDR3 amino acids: CASREAGLGEQYF. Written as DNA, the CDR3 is TGCGCCAGTCGGGAGGCAGGGCTAGGCGAGCAGTACTTC.

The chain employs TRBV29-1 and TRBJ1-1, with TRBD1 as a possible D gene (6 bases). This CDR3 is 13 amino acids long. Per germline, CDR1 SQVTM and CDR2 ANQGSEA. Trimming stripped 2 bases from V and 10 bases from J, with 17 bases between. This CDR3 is CSVEQLTLGGAFF. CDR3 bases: TGCAGCGTTGAACAACTAACCTTAGGGGGAGCTTTCTTT.

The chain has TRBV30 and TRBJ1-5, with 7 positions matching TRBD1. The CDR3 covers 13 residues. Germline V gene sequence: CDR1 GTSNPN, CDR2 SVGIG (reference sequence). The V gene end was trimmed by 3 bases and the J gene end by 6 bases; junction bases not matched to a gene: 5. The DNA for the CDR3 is TGTGCCTGGAGAGGGCAGGGGGTTCAGCCCCAGCATTTT. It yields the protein CAWRGQGVQPQHF.

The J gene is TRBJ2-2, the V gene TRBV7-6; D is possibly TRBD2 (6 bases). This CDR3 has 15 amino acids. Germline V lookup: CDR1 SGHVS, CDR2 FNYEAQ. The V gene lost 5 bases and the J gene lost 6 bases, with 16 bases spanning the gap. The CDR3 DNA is TGTGCCAGCAGCCAGATGCCCCAGCGGGCCGGGGAGCTGTTTTTT. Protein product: CASSQMPQRAGELFF. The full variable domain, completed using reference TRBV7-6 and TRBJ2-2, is GAGVSQSPRYKVTKRGQDVALRCDPISGHVSLYWYRQALGQGPEFLTYFNYEAQQDKSGLPNDRFSAERPEGSISTLTIQRTEQRDSAMYRCASSQMPQRAGELFFGEGSRLTVL.

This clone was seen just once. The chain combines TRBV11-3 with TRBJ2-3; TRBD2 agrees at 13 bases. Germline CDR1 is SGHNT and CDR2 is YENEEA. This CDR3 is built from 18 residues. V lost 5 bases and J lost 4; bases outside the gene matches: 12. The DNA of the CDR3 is TGTGCCAGCAGCCCCCGGACTAGCGGGAGTGGGTCCCCAGATACGCAGTATTTT. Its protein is CASSPRTSGSGSPDTQYF.

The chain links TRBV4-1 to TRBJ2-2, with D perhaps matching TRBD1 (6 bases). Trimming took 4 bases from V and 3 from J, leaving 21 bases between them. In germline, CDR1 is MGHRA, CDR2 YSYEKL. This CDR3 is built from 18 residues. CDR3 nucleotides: TGCGCCAGCAGCCCCACGACTCGGACCCGGACAGACACCGGGGAGCTGTTTTTT. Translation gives CASSPTTRTRTDTGELFF.

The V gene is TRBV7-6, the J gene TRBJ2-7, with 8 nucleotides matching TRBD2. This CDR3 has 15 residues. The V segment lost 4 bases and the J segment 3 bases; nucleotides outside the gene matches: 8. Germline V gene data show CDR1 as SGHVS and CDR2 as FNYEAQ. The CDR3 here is CASSSRWTSRYEQYF. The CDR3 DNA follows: TGTGCCAGCAGCTCTCGATGGACTAGCCGCTACGAGCAGTACTTC. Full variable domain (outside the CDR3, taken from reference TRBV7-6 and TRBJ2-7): GAGVSQSPRYKVTKRGQDVALRCDPISGHVSLYWYRQALGQGPEFLTYFNYEAQQDKSGLPNDRFSAERPEGSISTLTIQRTEQRDSAMYRCASSSRWTSRYEQYFGPGTRLTVT.

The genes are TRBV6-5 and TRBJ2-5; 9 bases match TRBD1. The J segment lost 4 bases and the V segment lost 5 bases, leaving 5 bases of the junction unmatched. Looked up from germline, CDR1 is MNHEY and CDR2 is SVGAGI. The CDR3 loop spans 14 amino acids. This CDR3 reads CASSPGTGRETQYF. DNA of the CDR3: TGTGCCAGCAGTCCCGGGACAGGGAGAGAGACCCAGTACTTC.

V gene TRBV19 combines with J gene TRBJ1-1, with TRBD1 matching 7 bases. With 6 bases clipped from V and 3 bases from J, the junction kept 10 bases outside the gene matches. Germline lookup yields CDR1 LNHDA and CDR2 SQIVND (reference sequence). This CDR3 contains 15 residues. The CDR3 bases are TGTGCCAGTAGCCGAACACAGGGGTCCCACACTGAAGCTTTCTTT. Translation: CASSRTQGSHTEAFF.

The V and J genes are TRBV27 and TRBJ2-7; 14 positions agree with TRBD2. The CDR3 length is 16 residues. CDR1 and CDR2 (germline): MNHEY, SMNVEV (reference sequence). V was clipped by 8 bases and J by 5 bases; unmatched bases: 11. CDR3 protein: CASRRTPGLAGDEQYF. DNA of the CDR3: TGTGCCAGCCGACGGACCCCGGGACTAGCGGGAGACGAGCAGTACTTC.

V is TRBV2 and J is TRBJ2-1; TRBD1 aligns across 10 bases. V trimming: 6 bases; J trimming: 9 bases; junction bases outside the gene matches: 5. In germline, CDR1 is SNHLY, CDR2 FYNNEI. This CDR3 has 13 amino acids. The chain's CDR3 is CASSGTGVAEQFF. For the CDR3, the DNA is TGTGCCAGCAGCGGGACAGGGGTAGCTGAGCAGTTCTTC.

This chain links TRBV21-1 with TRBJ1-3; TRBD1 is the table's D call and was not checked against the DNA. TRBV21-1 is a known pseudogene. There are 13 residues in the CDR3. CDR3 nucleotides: TGTGCCACCCTGGGCAGCTCTGGAAACACCATATATTTT. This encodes CATLGSSGNTIYF.

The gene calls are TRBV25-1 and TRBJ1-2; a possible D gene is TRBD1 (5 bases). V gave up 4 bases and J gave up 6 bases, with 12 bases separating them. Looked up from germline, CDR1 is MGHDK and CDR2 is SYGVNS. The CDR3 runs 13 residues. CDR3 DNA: TGTGCCAGCAGTGGGGGACTCTTCCATGGCTACACCTTC. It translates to CASSGGLFHGYTF.